This T cell receptor (beta chain) stems from a study of human T cells and chemical hapten exposure. V lost 3 bases and J 2 bases, leaving 16 bases between the germline ends. Per the germline V gene, CDR1 is SGHDN and CDR2 is FVKESK. This CDR3 has 16 residues. In TCRdb, the RACE reads were re-called with MiXCR into one record per CDR3 protein. The sample yields a few hundred thousand distinct CDR3 sequences, roughly 6.3% seen once. Stated time point: patch test 2, 6 weeks after DPC sensitization. Treatment described: therapeutic diphenylcyclopropenone sensitization with weekly scalp DPC. The V and J genes are TRBV14 and TRBJ2-5, with D possibly matching TRBD2 (8 bases). The sequencing here drew on whole blood, taken in connection with sensitization to the hapten diphenylcyclopropenone (DPC). This TCR came from a woman in her late teens or twenties with alopecia areata. Some clones in this sample may be carry-over from other donors' samples. The CDR3 reads CASSHGRGLRQETQYF. DNA of the CDR3: TGTGCCAGCAGCCACGGGAGGGGGCTTCGGCAAGAGACCCAGTACTTC.